The rows below give T cell receptor beta chains drawn from one sample of a study of cytomegalovirus exposure and HLA in healthy donors. Profiled with immunoSEQ multiplex PCR; TCRdb holds only in-frame clones, not every one. The sample comprises roughly 130,000 clones, around 80% of which are singletons, and 8.8% rests with the top ten. The specimen was PBMCs. These receptors came from a woman between 50 and 59 years old in good health and CMV-seropositive. Both conserved end residues are part of each CDR3. The D gene is left open where the match is weak. Part of the rows lack a size; the others show once, few, many or a class for expanded clones.

>NA|TRBV30|TRBJ1-6|NA
CAWSRLVMNSPLHF
TGTGCCTGGTCCAGGTTGGTGATGAATTCACCCCTCCACTTT
>TRBD1|TRBV5-4|TRBJ2-1|NA
CASSLDGTGESEQFF
TGTGCCAGCAGCTTGGACGGGACAGGGGAAAGTGAGCAGTTCTTC
>NA|TRBV9|TRBJ1-4|NA
CASNKAGATNEKLFF
TGTGCCAGCAACAAGGCAGGGGCAACTAATGAAAAACTGTTTTTT
>NA|TRBV7-2|TRBJ1-5|many
CASSPTGLSNQPQHF
TGTGCCAGCAGCCCAACAGGGCTCAGCAATCAGCCCCAGCATTTT
>TRBD1|TRBV19|TRBJ2-1|NA
CASSQTGTVYNEQFF
TGTGCCAGTAGTCAAACCGGGACAGTGTACAATGAGCAGTTCTTC
>NA|TRBV9|TRBJ2-3|NA
CASSLGSTPPDTQYF
TGTGCCAGCAGCCTCGGGTCCACCCCCCCAGATACGCAGTATTTT
>NA|TRBV6-5|TRBJ1-5|NA
CASSYHNSNQPQHF
TGTGCCAGCAGTTACCACAATAGCAATCAGCCCCAGCATTTT
>TRBD2|TRBV6-1|TRBJ2-7|few
CASSVSGTYEQYF
TGTGCCAGCAGTGTTAGCGGGACCTACGAGCAGTACTTC
>TRBD2|TRBV28|TRBJ2-5|NA
CASSLRTSGGAETQYF
TGTGCCAGCAGTTTGCGCACTAGCGGGGGGGCAGAGACCCAGTACTTC
>NA|TRBV30|TRBJ1-3|NA
CAWVQSQFTIYF
TGTGCCTGGGTCCAATCGCAGTTTACCATATATTTT
>TRBD2|TRBV19|TRBJ2-2|few
CASSITSGGAGELFF
TGTGCCAGTAGTATAACTAGCGGGGGGGCCGGGGAGCTGTTTTTT
>TRBD1|TRBV5-1|TRBJ2-2|once
CASSLQGAGGELFF
TGCGCCAGCAGCCTACAGGGGGCCGGCGGGGAGCTGTTTTTT
>NA|TRBV5-1|TRBJ2-3|NA
CASSLGSSTDTQYF
TGCGCCAGCAGCTTGGGTAGTTCCACAGATACGCAGTATTTT
>NA|TRBV30|TRBJ1-4|once
CAWSGAIGGGAEKLFF
TGTGCCTGGAGTGGAGCTATAGGAGGGGGGGCTGAAAAACTGTTTTTT
>NA|TRBV10-3|TRBJ2-2|NA
CATARQALNTGELFF
TGTGCCACCGCCCGACAGGCCCTAAACACCGGGGAGCTGTTTTTT
>TRBD2|TRBV9|TRBJ2-5|NA
CASSVGIFTSGGLQETQYF
TGTGCCAGCAGCGTAGGAATCTTTACGAGCGGGGGCCTCCAAGAGACCCAGTACTTC
>TRBD2|TRBV11-2|TRBJ2-3|NA
CASSLTSGGADTQYF
TGTGCCAGCAGCTTAACTAGCGGGGGGGCAGATACGCAGTATTTT
>TRBD2|TRBV5-1|TRBJ2-2|NA
CASSSITSGGASGELFF
TGCGCCAGCAGCTCGATCACAAGCGGGGGCGCCTCCGGGGAGCTGTTTTTT
>NA|TRBV6-6|TRBJ2-3|once
CASGSGGTDTQYF
TGTGCCAGCGGGAGCGGCGGCACAGATACGCAGTATTTT
>NA|TRBV6-5|TRBJ2-5|NA
CASSGDRPETQYF
TGTGCCAGCAGTGGTGACAGGCCGGAGACCCAGTACTTC
>TRBD2|TRBV7-9|TRBJ2-3|NA
CASSLTSGGSSDTQYF
TGTGCCAGCAGCCTAACTAGCGGGGGGTCATCAGATACGCAGTATTTT
>NA|TRBV4-2|TRBJ1-1|NA
CASSQDPSGDTEAFF
TGTGCCAGCAGCCAAGACCCATCAGGGGACACTGAAGCTTTCTTT
>TRBD1|TRBV9|TRBJ1-1|NA
CASSVGDRGRTDWAEAFF
TGTGCCAGCAGCGTAGGGGACAGGGGGCGTACGGACTGGGCTGAAGCTTTCTTT
>NA|TRBV5-1|TRBJ2-2|NA
CASSLSQRNTGELFF
TGCGCCAGCAGCTTGAGCCAACGGAACACCGGGGAGCTGTTTTTT
>TRBD1|TRBV13|TRBJ2-6|NA
CASSSPGTGGFSANVLTF
TGTGCCAGCAGCTCTCCCGGGACAGGGGGCTTTTCGGCCAACGTCCTGACTTTC
>NA|TRBV28|TRBJ2-4|NA
CASSLEGVGIQYF
TGTGCCAGCAGTTTAGAAGGGGTCGGCATTCAGTACTTC
>TRBD1|TRBV6-5|TRBJ1-4|NA
CASSYTGGGEKLFF
TGTGCCAGCAGTTATACAGGGGGAGGTGAAAAACTGTTTTTT
>TRBD2|TRBV6-1|TRBJ2-1|NA
CASSVLAGSSYNEQFF
TGTGCCAGCAGTGTCCTAGCGGGGAGCTCCTACAATGAGCAGTTCTTC
>TRBD2|TRBV6-6|TRBJ2-1|NA
CASSDAGDLYNEQFF
TGTGCCAGCAGTGATGCGGGGGATCTATACAATGAGCAGTTCTTC
>NA|TRBV19|TRBJ2-2|NA
CASGPGRNTGELFF
TGTGCCAGCGGTCCAGGGCGGAACACCGGGGAGCTGTTTTTT
>NA|TRBV11-2|TRBJ2-7|NA
CASSLVSLSRGYHEQYF
TGTGCCAGCAGCTTAGTTAGTCTTTCAAGGGGTTACCACGAGCAGTACTTC
>NA|TRBV27|TRBJ1-4|NA
CASRAGTNEKLFF
TGTGCCAGCAGGGCTGGCACTAATGAAAAACTGTTTTTT
>TRBD1|TRBV5-1|TRBJ1-2|NA
CASSFSRTGINGYTF
TGCGCCAGCAGCTTTTCCAGGACAGGGATTAATGGCTACACCTTC
>NA|TRBV18|TRBJ2-3|NA
CASSPSTGTLEDTQYF
TGTGCCAGCTCACCCTCGACAGGGACTTTGGAAGATACGCAGTATTTT
>TRBD2|TRBV5-4|TRBJ2-7|NA
CASSIPSGGYEQYF
TGTGCCAGCAGCATACCTAGCGGGGGTTACGAGCAGTACTTC
>TRBD1|TRBV5-1|TRBJ2-1|once
CASSLTGGVLNEQFF
TGCGCCAGCAGCTTGACAGGGGGCGTTTTAAATGAGCAGTTCTTC
>TRBD1|TRBV11-2|TRBJ1-1|NA
CASSLVAGGYTEAFF
TGTGCCAGCAGCTTAGTGGCAGGGGGCTATACTGAAGCTTTCTTT
>TRBD1|TRBV7-3|TRBJ1-2|few
CASSPDGGTGYGYTF
TGTGCCAGCAGCCCAGACGGGGGGACAGGCTATGGCTACACCTTC
>NA|TRBV4-3|TRBJ2-5|NA
CASSPGLIETQYF
TGCGCCAGCAGCCCAGGACTTATAGAGACCCAGTACTTC
>TRBD1|TRBV5-6|TRBJ2-3|few
CASSLAPGTGNTQYF
TGTGCCAGCAGCTTGGCCCCCGGGACAGGGAATACGCAGTATTTT
>TRBD1|TRBV27|TRBJ1-1|NA
CASSSQRTGGFPEAFF
TGTGCCAGCAGTTCCCAAAGGACAGGGGGCTTCCCTGAAGCTTTCTTT
>TRBD1|TRBV7-6|TRBJ1-2|NA
CASSLGTGGSYGYTF
TGTGCCAGCAGCTTGGGGACAGGGGGCAGTTATGGCTACACCTTC
>TRBD1|TRBV11-3|TRBJ1-1|NA
CASSRTGTGGTEAFF
TGTGCCAGCAGCAGAACCGGGACAGGGGGCACTGAAGCTTTCTTT
>TRBD1|TRBV6-5|TRBJ2-3|NA
CASSYRQGSTDTQYF
TGTGCCAGCAGTTACCGACAGGGAAGCACAGATACGCAGTATTTT
>NA|TRBV7-2|TRBJ2-1|NA
CASSLARDKQFF
TGTGCCAGCAGCTTAGCAAGGGACAAGCAGTTCTTC
>NA|TRBV7-2|TRBJ1-5|NA
CASSQGTRGQPQHF
TGTGCCAGCAGCCAGGGGACCCGGGGTCAGCCCCAGCATTTT
>TRBD1|TRBV6-5|TRBJ2-5|NA
CASRKGQAVETQYF
TGTGCCAGCAGGAAGGGACAGGCCGTGGAGACCCAGTACTTC
>NA|TRBV5-1|TRBJ2-3|NA
CASSLLIPDTQYF
TGCGCCAGCAGCTTGTTAATCCCGGATACGCAGTATTTT
>TRBD1|TRBV4-2|TRBJ1-5|few
CASSQGGSQPQHF
TGTGCCAGCAGTCAGGGGGGCAGTCAGCCCCAGCATTTT
>NA|TRBV7-8|TRBJ1-2|NA
CASSSGGETPGPLRVNYGYTF
TGTGCCAGCAGCTCCGGTGGAGAAACTCCGGGCCCCCTGAGGGTGAACTATGGCTACACCTTC
>TRBD2|TRBV10-3|TRBJ2-1|NA
CAISELATSGYNEQFF
TGTGCCATCAGTGAGTTGGCGACTAGCGGGTACAATGAGCAGTTCTTC
>NA|TRBV6-1|TRBJ2-3|NA
CASSYRDVTDTQYF
TGTGCCAGCAGCTACAGGGACGTCACAGATACGCAGTATTTT
>NA|TRBV7-3|TRBJ2-1|once
CASSVAGNEQFF
TGTGCCAGCAGCGTCGCGGGGAATGAGCAGTTCTTC
>NA|TRBV19|TRBJ1-5|NA
CASHQGLGTGNQPQHF
TGTGCCAGTCACCAGGGGCTCGGGACGGGAAATCAGCCCCAGCATTTT
>TRBD2|TRBV7-2|TRBJ2-7|NA
CASSLVGRGGNEQYF
TGTGCCAGCAGCTTAGTCGGGCGGGGGGGGAACGAGCAGTACTTC
>NA|TRBV7-2|TRBJ2-1|once
CASSFRGNEQFF
TGTGCCAGCAGCTTCAGGGGAAATGAGCAGTTCTTC
>TRBD2|TRBV9|TRBJ2-3|NA
CASSVRGEGTQYF
TGTGCCAGCAGCGTCCGGGGGGAAGGTACGCAGTATTTT
>TRBD2|TRBV28|TRBJ2-5|NA
CASRTPGGWGRETQYF
TGTGCCAGCAGGACACCGGGGGGGTGGGGGAGGGAGACCCAGTACTTC